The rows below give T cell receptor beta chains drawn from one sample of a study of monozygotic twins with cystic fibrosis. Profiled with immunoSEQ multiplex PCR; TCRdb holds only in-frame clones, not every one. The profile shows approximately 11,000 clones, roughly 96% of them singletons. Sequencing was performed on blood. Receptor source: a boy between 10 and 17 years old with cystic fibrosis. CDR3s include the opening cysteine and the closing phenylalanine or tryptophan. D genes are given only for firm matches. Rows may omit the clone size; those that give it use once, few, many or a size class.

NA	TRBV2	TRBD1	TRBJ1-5	CASSPTGVYSNQPQHF	TGTGCCAGCAGTCCAACAGGGGTCTATAGCAATCAGCCCCAGCATTTT
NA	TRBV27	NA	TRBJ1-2	CASSLGGSGYTF	TGTGCCAGCAGTTTAGGAGGGAGCGGCTACACCTTC
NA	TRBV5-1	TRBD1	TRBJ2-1	CASSFPSGTGIRNEQFF	TGCGCCAGCAGTTTTCCCTCCGGGACAGGGATTAGAAATGAGCAGTTCTTC
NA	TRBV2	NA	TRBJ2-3	CASSAWSQGSRDTQYF	TGTGCCAGCAGTGCGTGGTCACAGGGATCCAGGGATACGCAGTATTTT
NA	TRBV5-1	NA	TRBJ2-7	CASSLGGGGSYEQYF	TGCGCCAGCAGCTTGGGCGGAGGGGGATCCTACGAGCAGTACTTC
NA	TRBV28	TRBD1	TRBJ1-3	CASSSGQGRTIYF	TGTGCCAGCAGTTCGGGACAGGGGAGGACCATATATTTT
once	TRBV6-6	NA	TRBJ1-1	CASSYSGQHLKAFF	TGTGCCAGCAGTTACTCCGGGCAGCATTTGAAGGCTTTCTTT
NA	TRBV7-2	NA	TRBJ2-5	CASSPASRETQYF	TGTGCCAGCAGCCCAGCCTCGAGAGAGACCCAGTACTTC
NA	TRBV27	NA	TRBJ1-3	CASSFLTGNTIYF	TGTGCCAGCAGTTTCTTAACTGGAAACACCATATATTTT
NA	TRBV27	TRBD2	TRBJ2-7	CASSGTGGSYEQYF	TGTGCCAGCAGTGGCACGGGGGGTTCCTACGAGCAGTACTTC